This T cell receptor (beta chain) was captured by sequencing in a study of cytomegalovirus exposure and HLA in healthy donors. Study-wide background: Earlier sequencing of about 179 million T cells yielded 95 million to 120 million unique TCR beta sequences. HLA-typed donors contributed about 85 million unique TCRs, which were held in an early data release.

Whole-study findings and limits: Sequences of the TCR beta chain were said to predict the HLA-A and HLA-B alleles of most subjects accurately. The authors later found TCR association rates varying by HLA locus, with DRB1 most and HLA-C fewest.

With 60 Vbeta and 13 Jbeta primers, the PCR was carried out. TCRdb's copy holds only in-frame clones and misses some; the assay was immunoSEQ multiplex PCR. Among 90,000 to 140,000 clones, roughly 15% were seen once, and the ten largest hold more than 0.65%. As to this clone: Its antigen remains unknown.

Sequencing input: PBMCs. The sequence was obtained from a female donor in good health and CMV-seronegative.

The CDR3 here is CASSPTGNYGYTF. The CDR3 DNA is TGTGCCAGCAGCCCAACAGGGAACTATGGCTACACCTTC. The rearrangement joins TRBV6-6 to TRBJ1-2, with D perhaps TRBD1 (6 bases). The CDR3 sequence is 13 residues long. The germline V gene encodes CDR1 MNHNY and CDR2 SVGAGI (reference sequence). The V and J ends lost 6 bases and 2 bases respectively, with 10 bases between them.